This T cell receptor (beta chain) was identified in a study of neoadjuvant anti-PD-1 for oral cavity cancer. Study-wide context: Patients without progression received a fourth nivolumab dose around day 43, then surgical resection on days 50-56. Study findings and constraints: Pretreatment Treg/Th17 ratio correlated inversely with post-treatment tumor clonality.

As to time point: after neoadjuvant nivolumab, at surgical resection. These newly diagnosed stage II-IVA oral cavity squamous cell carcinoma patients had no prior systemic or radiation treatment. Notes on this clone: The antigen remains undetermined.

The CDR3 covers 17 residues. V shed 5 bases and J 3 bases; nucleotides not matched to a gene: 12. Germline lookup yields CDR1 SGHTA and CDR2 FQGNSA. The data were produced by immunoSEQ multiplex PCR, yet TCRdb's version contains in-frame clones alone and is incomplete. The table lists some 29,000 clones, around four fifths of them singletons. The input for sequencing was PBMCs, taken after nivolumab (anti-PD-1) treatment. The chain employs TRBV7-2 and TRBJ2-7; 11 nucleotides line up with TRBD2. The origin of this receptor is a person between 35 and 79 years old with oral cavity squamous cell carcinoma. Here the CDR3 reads CASSPNLAGGKIYEQYF. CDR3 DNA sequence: TGTGCCAGCAGCCCGAATCTAGCGGGGGGAAAGATCTACGAGCAGTACTTC.